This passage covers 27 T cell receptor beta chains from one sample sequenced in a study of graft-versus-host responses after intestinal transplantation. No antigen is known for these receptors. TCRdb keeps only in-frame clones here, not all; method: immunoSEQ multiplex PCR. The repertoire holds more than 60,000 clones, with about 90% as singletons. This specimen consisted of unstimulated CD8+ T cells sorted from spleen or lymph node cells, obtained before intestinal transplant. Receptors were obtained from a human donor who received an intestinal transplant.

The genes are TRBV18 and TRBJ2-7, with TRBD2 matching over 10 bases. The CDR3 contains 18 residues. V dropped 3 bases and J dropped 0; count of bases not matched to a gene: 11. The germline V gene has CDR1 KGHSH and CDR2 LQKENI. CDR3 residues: CASSPTTLAGSPSYEQYF. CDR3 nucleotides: TGTGCCAGCTCACCGACTACACTAGCGGGGTCCCCCTCCTACGAGCAGTACTTC. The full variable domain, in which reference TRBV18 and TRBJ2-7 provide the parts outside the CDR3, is NAGVMQNPRHLVRRRGQEARLRCSPMKGHSHVYWYRQLPEEGLKFMVYLQKENIIDESGMPKERFSAEFPKEGPSILRIQQVVRGDSAAYFCASSPTTLAGSPSYEQYFGPGTRLTVT.

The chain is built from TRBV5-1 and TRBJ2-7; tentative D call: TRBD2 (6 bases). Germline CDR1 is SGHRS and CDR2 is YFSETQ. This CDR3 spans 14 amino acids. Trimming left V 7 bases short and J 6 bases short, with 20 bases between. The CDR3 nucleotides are TGCGCCAGCGGGGCCGGGGACTCCTCAGGCGAGCAGTACTTC. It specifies CASGAGDSSGEQYF.

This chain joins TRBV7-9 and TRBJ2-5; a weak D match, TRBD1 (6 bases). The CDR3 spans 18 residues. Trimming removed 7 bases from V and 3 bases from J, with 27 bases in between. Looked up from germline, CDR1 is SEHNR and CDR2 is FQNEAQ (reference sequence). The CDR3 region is CASTPGQGPFLPKETQYF. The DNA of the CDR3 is TGTGCCAGCACCCCTGGGCAGGGGCCCTTCCTACCTAAAGAGACCCAGTACTTC.

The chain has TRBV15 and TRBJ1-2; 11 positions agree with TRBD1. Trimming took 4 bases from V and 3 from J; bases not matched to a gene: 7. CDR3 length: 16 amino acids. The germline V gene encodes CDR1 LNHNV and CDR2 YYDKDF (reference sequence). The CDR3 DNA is TGTGCCACCAGCAAACATCCGGGACAGGGGGACTATGGCTACACCTTC. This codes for CATSKHPGQGDYGYTF.

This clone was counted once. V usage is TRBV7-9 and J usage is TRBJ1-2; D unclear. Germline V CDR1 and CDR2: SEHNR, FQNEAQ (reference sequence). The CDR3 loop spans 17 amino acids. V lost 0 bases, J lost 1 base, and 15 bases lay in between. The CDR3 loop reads CASSLAFEADLNYGYTF. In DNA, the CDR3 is TGTGCCAGCAGCTTAGCGTTCGAAGCGGACCTTAACTATGGCTACACCTTC.

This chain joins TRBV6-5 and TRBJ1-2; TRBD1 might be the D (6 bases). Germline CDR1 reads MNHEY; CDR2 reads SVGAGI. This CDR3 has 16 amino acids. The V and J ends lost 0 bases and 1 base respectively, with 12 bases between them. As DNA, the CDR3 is TGTGCCAGCAGTTACTCCGTCGGACAGCTTAACTATGGCTACACCTTC. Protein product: CASSYSVGQLNYGYTF.

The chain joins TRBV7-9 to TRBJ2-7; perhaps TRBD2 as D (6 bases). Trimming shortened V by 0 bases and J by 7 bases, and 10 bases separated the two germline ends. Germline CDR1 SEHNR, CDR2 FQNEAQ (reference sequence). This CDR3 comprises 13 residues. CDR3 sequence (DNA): TGTGCCAGCAGCTTAGCGCGGGCGGGGGAGCAGTACTTC. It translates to CASSLARAGEQYF.

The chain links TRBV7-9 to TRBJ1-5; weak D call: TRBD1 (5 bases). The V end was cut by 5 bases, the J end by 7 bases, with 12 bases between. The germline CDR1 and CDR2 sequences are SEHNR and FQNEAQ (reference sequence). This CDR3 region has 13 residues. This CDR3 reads CASSPLGGQPQHF. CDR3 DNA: TGTGCCAGCAGCCCCTTGGGGGGACAGCCCCAGCATTTT.

CDR3 in amino acids: CASIVLGGTEAFF. CDR3 DNA sequence: TGTGCCAGCATAGTTCTGGGGGGCACTGAAGCTTTCTTT. The chain couples TRBV2 to TRBJ1-1, with a possible D match to TRBD1 (5 bases). Trimming took 7 bases from V and 4 from J, leaving 13 bases between them. The germline CDR1 and CDR2 sequences are SNHLY and FYNNEI. The CDR3 totals 13 residues.

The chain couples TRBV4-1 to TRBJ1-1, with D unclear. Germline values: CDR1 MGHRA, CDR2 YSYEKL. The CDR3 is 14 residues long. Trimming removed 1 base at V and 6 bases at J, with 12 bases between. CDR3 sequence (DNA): TGCGCCAGCAGCCAAGGTGTTGGTCAGTCTGAAGCTTTCTTT. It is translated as CASSQGVGQSEAFF.

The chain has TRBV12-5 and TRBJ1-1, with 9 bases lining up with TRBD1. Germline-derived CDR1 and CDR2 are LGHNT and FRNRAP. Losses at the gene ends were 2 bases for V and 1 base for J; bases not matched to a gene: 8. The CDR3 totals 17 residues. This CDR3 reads CASGLSRDRAPNTEAFF. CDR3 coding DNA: TGTGCTAGTGGTTTGTCCCGGGACAGGGCACCGAACACTGAAGCTTTCTTT.

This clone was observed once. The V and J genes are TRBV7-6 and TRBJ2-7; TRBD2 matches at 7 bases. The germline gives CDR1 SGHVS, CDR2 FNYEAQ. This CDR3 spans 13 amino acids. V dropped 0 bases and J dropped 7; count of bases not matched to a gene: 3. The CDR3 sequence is CASSLAPAGEQYF. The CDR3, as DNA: TGTGCCAGCAGCTTAGCGCCAGCGGGGGAGCAGTACTTC.

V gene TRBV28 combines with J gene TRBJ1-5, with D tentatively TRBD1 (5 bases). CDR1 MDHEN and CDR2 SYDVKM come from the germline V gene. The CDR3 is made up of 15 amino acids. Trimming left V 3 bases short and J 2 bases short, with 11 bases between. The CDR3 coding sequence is TGTGCCAGCAGTTTGGGATTAGGGGGCAATCAGCCCCAGCATTTT. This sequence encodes CASSLGLGGNQPQHF.

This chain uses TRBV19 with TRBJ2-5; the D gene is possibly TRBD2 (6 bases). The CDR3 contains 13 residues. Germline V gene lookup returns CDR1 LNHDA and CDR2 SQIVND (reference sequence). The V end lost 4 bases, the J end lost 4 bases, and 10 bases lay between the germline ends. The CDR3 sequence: CASSTWRGETQYF. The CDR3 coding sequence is TGTGCCAGTAGTACTTGGCGGGGAGAGACCCAGTACTTC.

The CDR3 sequence is CAIGTSGGHNEQFF. CDR3 nucleotides: TGTGCCATCGGGACTAGCGGGGGACACAATGAGCAGTTCTTC. The chain has TRBV10-3 and TRBJ2-1, with 14 bases aligning to TRBD2. Germline V gene data show CDR1 as ENHRY and CDR2 as SYGVKD. CDR3 length: 14 amino acids. V gave up 8 bases and J gave up 5 bases; unmatched junction bases: 2.

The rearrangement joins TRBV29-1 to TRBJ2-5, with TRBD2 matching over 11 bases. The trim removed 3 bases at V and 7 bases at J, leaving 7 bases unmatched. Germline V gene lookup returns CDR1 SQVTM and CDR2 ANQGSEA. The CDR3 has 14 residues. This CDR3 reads CSVDVAGGQVTQYF. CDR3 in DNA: TGCAGCGTTGATGTAGCGGGGGGGCAGGTGACCCAGTACTTC. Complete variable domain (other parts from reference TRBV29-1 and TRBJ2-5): SAVISQKPSRDICQRGTSLTIQCQVDSQVTMMFWYRQQPGQSLTLIATANQGSEATYESGFVIDKFPISRPNLTFSTLTVSNMSPEDSSIYLCSVDVAGGQVTQYFGPGTRLLVL.

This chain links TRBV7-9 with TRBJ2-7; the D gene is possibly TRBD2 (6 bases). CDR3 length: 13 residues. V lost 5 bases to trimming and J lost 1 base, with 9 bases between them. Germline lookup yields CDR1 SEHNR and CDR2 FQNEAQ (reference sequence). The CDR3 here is CASSPGVSYEQYF. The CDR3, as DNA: TGTGCCAGCAGCCCGGGGGTTTCCTACGAGCAGTACTTC. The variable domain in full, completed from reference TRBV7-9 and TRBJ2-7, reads DTGVSQNPRHKITKRGQNVTFRCDPISEHNRLYWYRQTLGQGPEFLTYFQNEAQLEKSRLLSDRFSAERPKGSFSTLEIQRTEQGDSAMYLCASSPGVSYEQYFGPGTRLTVT.

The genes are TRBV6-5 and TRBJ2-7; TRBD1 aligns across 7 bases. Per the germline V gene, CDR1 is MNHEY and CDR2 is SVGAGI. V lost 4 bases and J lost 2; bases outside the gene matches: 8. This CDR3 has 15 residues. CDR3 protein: CASSSHRDRAYEQYF. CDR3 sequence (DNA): TGTGCCAGCAGTTCCCACCGGGACAGAGCCTACGAGCAGTACTTC.

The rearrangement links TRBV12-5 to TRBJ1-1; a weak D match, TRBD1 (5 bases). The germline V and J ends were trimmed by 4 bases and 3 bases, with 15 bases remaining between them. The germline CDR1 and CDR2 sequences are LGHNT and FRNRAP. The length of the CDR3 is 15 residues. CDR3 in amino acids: CASGSTDTFYTEAFF. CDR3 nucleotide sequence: TGTGCTAGTGGTTCCACGGACACCTTTTACACTGAAGCTTTCTTT.

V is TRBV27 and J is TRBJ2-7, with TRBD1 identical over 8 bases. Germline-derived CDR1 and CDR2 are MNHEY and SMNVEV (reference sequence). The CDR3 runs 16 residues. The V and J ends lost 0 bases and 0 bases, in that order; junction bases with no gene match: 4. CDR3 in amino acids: CASSLSGQGPSYEQYF. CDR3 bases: TGTGCCAGCAGTTTATCCGGACAGGGACCCTCCTACGAGCAGTACTTC.

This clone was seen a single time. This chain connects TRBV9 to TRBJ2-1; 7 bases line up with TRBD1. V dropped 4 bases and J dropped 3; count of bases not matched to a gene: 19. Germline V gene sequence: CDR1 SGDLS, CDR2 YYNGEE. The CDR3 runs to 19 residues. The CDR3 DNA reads TGTGCCAGCAGCCCGCTGGGGACAGCCGACCCTATGTTCTACAATGAGCAGTTCTTC. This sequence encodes CASSPLGTADPMFYNEQFF.

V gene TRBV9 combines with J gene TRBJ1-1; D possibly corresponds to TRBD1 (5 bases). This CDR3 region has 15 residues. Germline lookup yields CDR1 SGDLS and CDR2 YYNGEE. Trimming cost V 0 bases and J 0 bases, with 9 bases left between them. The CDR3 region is CASSVVGGLNTEAFF. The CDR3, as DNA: TGTGCCAGCAGCGTAGTGGGGGGATTGAACACTGAAGCTTTCTTT.

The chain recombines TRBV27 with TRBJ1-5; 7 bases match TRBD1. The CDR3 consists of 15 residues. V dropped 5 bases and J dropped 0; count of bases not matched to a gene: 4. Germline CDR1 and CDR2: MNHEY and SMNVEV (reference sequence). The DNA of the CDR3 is TGTGCCAGCAGTCCCTGGGACAGTAGCAATCAGCCCCAGCATTTT. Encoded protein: CASSPWDSSNQPQHF.

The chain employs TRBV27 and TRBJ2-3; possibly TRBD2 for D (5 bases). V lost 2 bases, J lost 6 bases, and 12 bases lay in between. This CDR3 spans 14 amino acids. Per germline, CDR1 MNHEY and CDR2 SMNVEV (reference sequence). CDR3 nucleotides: TGTGCCAGCAGTTTAGGGCCGGGAATGGATACGCAGTATTTT. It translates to CASSLGPGMDTQYF.

The CDR3 is CASSYLTGKGDTEAFF. In DNA, the CDR3 is TGTGCCAGCAGCTATCTGACAGGGAAGGGGGACACTGAAGCTTTCTTT. The V gene is TRBV7-8, the J gene TRBJ1-1; 7 positions match TRBD1. Germline V gene data show CDR1 as SGHVS and CDR2 as FQNEAQ. The CDR3 is 16 residues long. V was clipped by 4 bases and J by 3 bases; unmatched bases: 11.

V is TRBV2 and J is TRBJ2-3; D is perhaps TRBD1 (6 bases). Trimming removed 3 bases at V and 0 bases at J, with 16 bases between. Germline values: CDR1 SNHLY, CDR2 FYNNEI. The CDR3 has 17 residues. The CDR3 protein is CASSDWDTGLSTDTQYF. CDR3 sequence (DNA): TGTGCCAGCAGTGATTGGGACACAGGTCTAAGCACAGATACGCAGTATTTT.

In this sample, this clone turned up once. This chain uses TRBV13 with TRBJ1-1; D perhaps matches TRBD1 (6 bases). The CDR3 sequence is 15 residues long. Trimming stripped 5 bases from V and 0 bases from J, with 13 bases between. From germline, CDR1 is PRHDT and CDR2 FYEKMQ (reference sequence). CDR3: CASSPSGQLNTEAFF. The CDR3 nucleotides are TGTGCCAGCAGCCCCTCAGGACAGCTGAACACTGAAGCTTTCTTT.